This TCR beta chain originates from a study of Graves' ophthalmopathy and Graves' hyperthyroidism (dated by TCRdb to 2016 to 2019). About the full investigation: Peripheral blood was collected at initial diagnosis, before any treatment. TCR beta repertoire signatures were used to distinguish Graves' ophthalmopathy from Graves' hyperthyroidism and to predict progression to ophthalmopathy. In total, 135 blood samples were TCR-sequenced: under 45 ophthalmopathy, 75 hyperthyroidism and around 17 hyperthyroidism-to-ophthalmopathy patients. To explore V-J signatures that separate ophthalmopathy from hyperthyroidism, a discovery set of approximately 100 patients was enrolled, consisting of fewer than 45 with ophthalmopathy and approximately 60 with stable hyperthyroidism. The independent validation cohort included 18 hyperthyroidism patients plus 17 patients who later progressed from hyperthyroidism to ophthalmopathy. T-cell repertoires of thyroid tissue and blood were compared in over 5 hyperthyroidism patients. Following sample collection, hyperthyroidism patients were given methimazole at a starting dose of 30 mg daily, and ophthalmopathy patients were given high-dose intravenous methylprednisolone. For training and testing, the 100 patients in the discovery cohort were randomly divided in a 7:3 ratio. Paper-wide results and their limitations: Sample size was not statistically predetermined, and group allocation was not concealed from the investigators. Among expanded thyroid clonotypes with frequency above 0.001, most also showed up in blood, which suggests that blood repertoires may reflect the thyroid immune response. In validation, the model predicted ophthalmopathy progression with more than 70% sensitivity and roughly 72% specificity; around twelve predicted patients were CT-confirmed with GO in a median of approximately 6.2 months. The 13-signature model separated ophthalmopathy from stable hyperthyroidism with approximately 88% sensitivity and almost 84% specificity in cross-validation, and 80%/75% in the test set.

Ophthalmopathy patients were characterized by moderately to severely active disease, a Clinical Activity Score of at least 3, a NOSPECS grade of at least 4, and a disease duration under 3 months. Anyone with other autoimmune diseases, uncontrolled infections, pregnancy or lactation was excluded from the study. Clinical symptoms, serum thyroxine, TRAb, thyroid ultrasound and orbital computed tomography were used for diagnosis. Ficoll-Paque density gradient centrifugation was used to isolate PBMCs from 10 ml of fresh peripheral blood. Total RNA was extracted with Trizol reagent and quality-checked on an Agilent 2100 Bioanalyzer. This clonotype showed up many times. Its cognate antigen has yet to be identified. No clone much larger than this one lies a single base away; base qualities are absent. CDR1 is given as SGHTA and CDR2 as FQGNSA, both from the germline V gene. The germline V end is reduced by 0 bases and the J end by 5 bases; junction bases left unmatched: 5. The CDR3 covers 15 residues, taking in both the cysteine and the phenylalanine. Only the CDR3 DNA is retained, 45 bases long and in frame from the first base.

For repertoire sequencing, the TCR beta CDR3 regions were amplified from RNA transcripts. The first round of RT-PCR was done with HTBI primers and the Qiagen OneStep RT-PCR kit, and was followed by a second round of multiplex PCR, then size selection and purification. The libraries underwent paired-end sequencing with 100 bp reads on an Illumina HiSeq2000. Processing in the source paper ran as follows. SOAPnuke was used to process the reads, throwing out any read that had adapters, had uncalled bases, had a mean Phred below 15, or lacked an exact constant-primer or identifier match. High-quality paired reads were merged with COPE v1.2.5. Each unique nucleotide sequence was treated as a clonotype, and MiTCR v1.1 was used to align the clonotypes to the IMGT TRB V, D and J references. Only V-J combinations with frequency above 0.0001 were analysed, covering around 99% of repertoires. A TCR clonal expansion and chaos score per V-J combination was defined as the ratio of F50 clonal expansion to chaos observed in the TCRdist matrix. Features were reduced by Welch's t-statistics and random forest to over 10 V-J combinations, which fed a naive Bayes classifier. The similarity between thyroid and blood repertoires was quantified using the Morisita-Horn index. TCRdb trimmed the raw reads at Q25, called clones with MiXCR and kept productive beta chains. Every CDR3 protein is listed once, alongside the most common genes and DNA of its rows. TCRdb, not the authors, supplied the V and J calls. The sample includes roughly 160,000 distinct CDR3 sequences, with just under 40% observed a single time. The leading ten clones occupy roughly 8.9% of the sample.

The specimen sequenced was peripheral blood. The sequence joins TRBV7-2 to TRBJ2-5; the central 8 bases match TRBD1. This TCR derives from a man aged 30-40 years with Graves' ophthalmopathy. Donor details come from another sample of the same person, matched by shared clones. The CDR3 region: CASSLAGTGSETQYF. The sequenced DNA is TGTGCCAGCAGCTTAGCGGGGACAGGTTCCGAGACCCAGTACTTC.